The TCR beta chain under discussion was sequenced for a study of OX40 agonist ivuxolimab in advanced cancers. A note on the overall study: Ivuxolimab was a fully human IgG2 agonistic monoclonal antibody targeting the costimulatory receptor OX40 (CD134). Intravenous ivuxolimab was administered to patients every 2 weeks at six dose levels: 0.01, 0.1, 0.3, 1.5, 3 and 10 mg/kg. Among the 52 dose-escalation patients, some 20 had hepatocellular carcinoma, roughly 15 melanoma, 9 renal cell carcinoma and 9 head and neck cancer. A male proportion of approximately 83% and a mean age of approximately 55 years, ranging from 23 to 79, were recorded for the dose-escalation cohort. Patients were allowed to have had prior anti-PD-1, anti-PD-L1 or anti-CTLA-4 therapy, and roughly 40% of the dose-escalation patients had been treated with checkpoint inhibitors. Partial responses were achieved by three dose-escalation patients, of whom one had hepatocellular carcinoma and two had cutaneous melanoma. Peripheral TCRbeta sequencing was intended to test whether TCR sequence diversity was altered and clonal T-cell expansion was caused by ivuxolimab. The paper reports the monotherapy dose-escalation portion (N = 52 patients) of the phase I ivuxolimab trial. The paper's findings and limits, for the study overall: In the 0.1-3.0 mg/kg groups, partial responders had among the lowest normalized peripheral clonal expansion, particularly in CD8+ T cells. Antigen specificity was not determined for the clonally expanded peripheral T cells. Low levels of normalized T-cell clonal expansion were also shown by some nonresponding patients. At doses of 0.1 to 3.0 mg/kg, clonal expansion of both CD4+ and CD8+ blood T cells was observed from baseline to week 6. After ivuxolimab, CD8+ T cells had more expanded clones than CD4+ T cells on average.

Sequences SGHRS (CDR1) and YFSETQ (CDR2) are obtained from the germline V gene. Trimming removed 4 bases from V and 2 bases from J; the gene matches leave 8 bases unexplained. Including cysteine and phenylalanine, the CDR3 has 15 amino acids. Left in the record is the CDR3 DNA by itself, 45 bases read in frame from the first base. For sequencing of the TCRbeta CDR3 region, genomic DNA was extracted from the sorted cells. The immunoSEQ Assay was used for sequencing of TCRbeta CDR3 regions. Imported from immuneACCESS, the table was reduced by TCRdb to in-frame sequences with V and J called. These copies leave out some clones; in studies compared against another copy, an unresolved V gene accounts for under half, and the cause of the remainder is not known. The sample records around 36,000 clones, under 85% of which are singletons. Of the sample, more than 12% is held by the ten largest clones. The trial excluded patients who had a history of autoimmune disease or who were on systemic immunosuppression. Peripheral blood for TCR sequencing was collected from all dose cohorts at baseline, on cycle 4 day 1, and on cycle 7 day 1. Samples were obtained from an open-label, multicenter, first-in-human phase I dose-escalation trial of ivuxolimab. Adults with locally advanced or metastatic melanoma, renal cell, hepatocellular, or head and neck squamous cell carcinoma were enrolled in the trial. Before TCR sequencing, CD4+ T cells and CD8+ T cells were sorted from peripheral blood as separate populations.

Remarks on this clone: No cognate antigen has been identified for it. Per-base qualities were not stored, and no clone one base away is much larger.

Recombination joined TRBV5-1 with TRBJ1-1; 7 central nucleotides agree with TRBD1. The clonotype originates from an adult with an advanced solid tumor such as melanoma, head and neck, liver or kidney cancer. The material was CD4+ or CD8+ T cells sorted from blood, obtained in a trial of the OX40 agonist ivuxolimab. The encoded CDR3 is CASSMQGGPNTEAFF. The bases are TGCGCCAGCAGCATGCAGGGGGGCCCCAACACTGAAGCTTTCTTT. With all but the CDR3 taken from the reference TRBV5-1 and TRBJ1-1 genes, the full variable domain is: KAGVTQTPRYLIKTRGQQVTLSCSPISGHRSVSWYQQTPGQGLQFLFEYFSETQRNKGNFPGRFSGRQFSNSRSEMNVSTLELGDSALYLCASSMQGGPNTEAFFGQGTRLTVV.